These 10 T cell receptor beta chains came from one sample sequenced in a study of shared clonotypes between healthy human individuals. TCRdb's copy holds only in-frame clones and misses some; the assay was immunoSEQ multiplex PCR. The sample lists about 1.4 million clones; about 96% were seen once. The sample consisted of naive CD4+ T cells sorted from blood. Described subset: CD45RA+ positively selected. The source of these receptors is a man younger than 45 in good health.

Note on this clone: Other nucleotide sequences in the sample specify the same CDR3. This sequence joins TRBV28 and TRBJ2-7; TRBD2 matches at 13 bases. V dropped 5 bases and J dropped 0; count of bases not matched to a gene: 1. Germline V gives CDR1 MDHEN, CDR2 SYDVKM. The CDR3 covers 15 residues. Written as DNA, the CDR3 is TGTGCCAGCAGTCGGACTAGCGGGAGCTCCTACGAGCAGTACTTC. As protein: CASSRTSGSSYEQYF.

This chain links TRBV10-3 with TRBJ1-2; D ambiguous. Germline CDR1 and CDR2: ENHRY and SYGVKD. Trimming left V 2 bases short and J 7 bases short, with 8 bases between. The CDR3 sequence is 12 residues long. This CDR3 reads CAISEMVAGYTF. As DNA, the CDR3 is TGTGCCATCAGTGAGATGGTGGCTGGCTACACCTTC.

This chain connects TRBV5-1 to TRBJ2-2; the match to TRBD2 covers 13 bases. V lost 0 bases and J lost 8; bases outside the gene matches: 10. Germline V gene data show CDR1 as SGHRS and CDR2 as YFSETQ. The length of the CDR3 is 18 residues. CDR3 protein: CASSLGLAGGSTPGELFF. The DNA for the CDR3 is TGCGCCAGCAGCTTGGGACTAGCGGGAGGTTCAACTCCGGGGGAGCTGTTTTTT.

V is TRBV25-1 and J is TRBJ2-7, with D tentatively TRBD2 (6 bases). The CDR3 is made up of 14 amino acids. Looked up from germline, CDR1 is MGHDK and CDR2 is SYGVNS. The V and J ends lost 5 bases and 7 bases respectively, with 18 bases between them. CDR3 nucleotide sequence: TGTGCCAGCAGTAACGCGGGGTCCGGCGGGGAGCAGTACTTC. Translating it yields CASSNAGSGGEQYF.

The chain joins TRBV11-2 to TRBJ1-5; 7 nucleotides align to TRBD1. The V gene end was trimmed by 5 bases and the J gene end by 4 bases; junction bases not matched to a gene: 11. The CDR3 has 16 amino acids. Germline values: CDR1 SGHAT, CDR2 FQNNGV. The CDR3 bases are TGTGCCAGCAGCCAAGGATCGGGACAGCTTAATCAGCCCCAGCATTTT. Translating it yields CASSQGSGQLNQPQHF.

The CDR3: CSVYSGANVLTF. The CDR3 DNA reads as TGCAGCGTTTACAGTGGGGCCAACGTCCTGACTTTC. The chain is built from TRBV29-1 and TRBJ2-6; D is unresolved. CDR3 size: 12 residues. The germline gives CDR1 SQVTM, CDR2 ANQGSEA. Trimming shortened V by 5 bases and J by 3 bases, and 5 bases separated the two germline ends.

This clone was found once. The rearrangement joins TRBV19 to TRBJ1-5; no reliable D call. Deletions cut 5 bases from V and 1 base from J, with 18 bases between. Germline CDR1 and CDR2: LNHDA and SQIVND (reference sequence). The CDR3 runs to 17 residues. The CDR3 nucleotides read TGTGCCAGTAGTCCCCTCCGCGGGGAAGGGAGCAATCAGCCCCAGCATTTT. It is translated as CASSPLRGEGSNQPQHF.

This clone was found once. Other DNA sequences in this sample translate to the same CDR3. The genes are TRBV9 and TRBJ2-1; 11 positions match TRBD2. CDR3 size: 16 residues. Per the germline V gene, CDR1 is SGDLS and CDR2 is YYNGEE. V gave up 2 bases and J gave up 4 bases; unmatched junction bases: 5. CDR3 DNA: TGTGCCAGCAGCGTGGGGGGACTAGCGGCTTACAATGAGCAGTTCTTC. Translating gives CASSVGGLAAYNEQFF.

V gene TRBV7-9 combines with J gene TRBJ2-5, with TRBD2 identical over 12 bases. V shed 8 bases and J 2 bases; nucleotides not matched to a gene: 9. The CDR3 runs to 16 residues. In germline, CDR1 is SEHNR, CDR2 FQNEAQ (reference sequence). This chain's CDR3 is CASSAAGTSGQETQYF. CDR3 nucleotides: TGTGCCAGCTCAGCCGCCGGGACTAGCGGGCAAGAGACCCAGTACTTC.

The CDR3 is CASSEPGLAGVETQYF. The CDR3 DNA reads TGTGCCAGCAGCGAACCGGGACTAGCGGGAGTAGAGACCCAGTACTTC. This chain uses TRBV7-8 with TRBJ2-5, with TRBD2 identical over 14 bases. With 5 bases clipped from V and 4 bases from J, the junction kept 6 bases outside the gene matches. Germline V CDR1 and CDR2: SGHVS, FQNEAQ. The CDR3 contains 16 residues.